The 24 T cell receptor beta chains presented below share a single source sample, sequenced in a study of control samples from healthy donors and cancer patients. TCRdb keeps only in-frame clones here, not all; method: immunoSEQ multiplex PCR. The data show over 120,000 clones, just under 95% seen once. The sequenced sample consisted of PBMCs. These receptors all stem from a man aged 60 to 75 with colorectal cancer.

This clone was seen just once. The chain couples TRBV27 to TRBJ1-2; 9 nucleotides agree with TRBD1. Germline loops: CDR1 MNHEY, CDR2 SMNVEV (reference sequence). Losses at the gene ends were 5 bases for V and 6 bases for J; bases not matched to a gene: 7. The length of the CDR3 is 14 residues. CDR3 nucleotides: TGTGCCAGCAGTCTGGGACAGGGTTTCGATGGCTACACCTTC. Amino acid sequence: CASSLGQGFDGYTF.

This chain uses TRBV7-9 with TRBJ2-1; 15 bases line up with TRBD2. The V gene end was trimmed by 5 bases and the J gene end by 7 bases; junction bases not matched to a gene: 6. CDR1 is SEHNR, CDR2 FQNEAQ, per germline (reference sequence). The CDR3 loop spans 16 amino acids. CDR3 region: CASSPRTSGGANEQFF. The CDR3 DNA reads TGTGCCAGCAGCCCTCGGACTAGCGGGGGGGCGAATGAGCAGTTCTTC.

V gene TRBV11-2 combines with J gene TRBJ2-2; 9 bases agree with TRBD2. Germline CDR1 SGHAT, CDR2 FQNNGV. With V trimmed by 0 bases and J by 2 bases, 10 bases remained unmatched. This CDR3 is built from 19 residues. CDR3 protein: CASSLDVWIAGANTGELFF. CDR3 nucleotides: TGTGCCAGCAGCTTAGACGTTTGGATAGCGGGGGCAAACACCGGGGAGCTGTTTTTT.

The J gene is TRBJ2-7, the V gene TRBV5-1; TRBD2 matches at 8 bases. V lost 0 bases to trimming and J lost 2 bases; unmatched junction nucleotides: 4. Germline values: CDR1 SGHRS, CDR2 YFSETQ. CDR3 length: 15 amino acids. CDR3 nucleotides: TGCGCCAGCAGCTTGGGGCGGGGGGCTACCTACGAGCAGTACTTC. Translation: CASSLGRGATYEQYF.

V is TRBV9 and J is TRBJ2-7; the match to TRBD1 covers 9 bases. The V gene end was trimmed by 4 bases and the J gene end by 6 bases; junction bases not matched to a gene: 8. Germline V gives CDR1 SGDLS, CDR2 YYNGEE. The length of the CDR3 is 14 residues. This chain's CDR3 is CASSRDRVKAEQYF. Written as DNA, the CDR3 is TGTGCCAGCAGCCGGGACAGGGTTAAGGCCGAGCAGTACTTC.

This chain uses TRBV5-6 with TRBJ1-4; possibly TRBD1 for D (5 bases). Germline-derived CDR1 and CDR2 are SGHDT and YYEEEE. Trimming left V 4 bases short and J 8 bases short, with 15 bases between. This CDR3 contains 14 residues. The CDR3 here is CASSVFDREEKLFF. CDR3 DNA sequence: TGTGCCAGCAGCGTTTTCGACAGAGAAGAAAAACTGTTTTTT.

The V gene is TRBV9, the J gene TRBJ1-2, with D possibly being TRBD1 (5 bases). V was pared by 7 bases and J by 4 bases, with 8 bases between. Germline values: CDR1 SGDLS, CDR2 YYNGEE. CDR3 length: 11 amino acids. The CDR3 region is CASGQGYGYTF. CDR3 DNA sequence: TGTGCCAGCGGGCAGGGCTATGGCTACACCTTC.

The genes are TRBV11-3 and TRBJ2-3; the D gene is possibly TRBD2 (6 bases). V gave up 5 bases and J gave up 8 bases, with 11 bases separating them. Per germline, CDR1 SGHNT and CDR2 YENEEA. CDR3 length equals 12 residues. The CDR3 coding sequence is TGTGCCAGCAGCCTCGGGCGGGGTACGCAGTATTTT. Translating it yields CASSLGRGTQYF.

This clone was seen a handful of times. Within the sample, other DNA sequences also encode this same CDR3. This sequence joins TRBV5-4 and TRBJ1-6; D is unclear. Trimming took off 0 bases at V and 6 bases at J, with 7 bases between the two ends. This CDR3 has 14 amino acids. CDR1 and CDR2 from the germline V gene are SGHNT and YYREEE (reference sequence). CDR3 nucleotide sequence: TGTGCCAGCAGCTTGGACCGGTCTAATTCACCCCTCCACTTT. Amino acids: CASSLDRSNSPLHF.

V usage is TRBV4-1 and J usage is TRBJ2-3; D is ambiguous. The CDR3 is 13 amino acids. CDR1 is MGHRA and CDR2 is YSYEKL in the germline V gene. V lost 1 base to trimming and J lost 2 bases, with 4 bases between them. This CDR3 reads CASSQGTTDTQYF. DNA for the CDR3: TGCGCCAGCAGCCAAGGTACCACAGATACGCAGTATTTT.

This clone has just one count. This chain links TRBV3-1 (or the pseudogene TRBV3-2) with TRBJ2-7, with TRBD2 identical over 8 bases. The CDR3 has 13 residues. J was trimmed by 3 bases and V by 9 bases; bases with no gene match: 7. Germline V gene data show CDR1 as LGHDT and CDR2 as YNNKEL (reference sequence). The CDR3 DNA sequence: TGTGCCAGTACGACCGGGACTAGCTACGAGCAGTACTTC. Protein product: CASTTGTSYEQYF.

The genes are TRBV10-3 and TRBJ2-3; TRBD2 matches 11 bases. The CDR3 spans 15 residues. Germline loops: CDR1 ENHRY, CDR2 SYGVKD. The V segment lost 6 bases and the J segment 2 bases; nucleotides outside the gene matches: 4. CDR3 region: CAISGTSGYTDTQYF. DNA for the CDR3: TGTGCCATCAGCGGGACTAGCGGATACACAGATACGCAGTATTTT.

This clone was seen once. CDR3 in DNA: TGTGCCAGCAGCTTAGGGGGACAGGGGGCGAAGTATGGCTACACCTTC. It is translated as CASSLGGQGAKYGYTF. The chain couples TRBV7-9 to TRBJ1-2; 12 nucleotides line up with TRBD1. This CDR3 has 16 amino acids. From germline, CDR1 is SEHNR and CDR2 FQNEAQ (reference sequence). Trimming cost V 1 base and J 5 bases; bases outside gene matches: 5.

This clone was detected only a few times. This chain joins TRBV4-2 and TRBJ1-6; D is uncertain. The CDR3 is 15 residues long. Germline V gene sequence: CDR1 LGHNA, CDR2 YNFKEQ. Trimming cost V 1 base and J 10 bases, with 14 bases left between them. The CDR3 DNA is TGTGCCAGCAGCCAAGGTCCGTTCGGGTTCTCACCCCTCCACTTT. It codes for CASSQGPFGFSPLHF.

The V and J genes are TRBV9 and TRBJ2-3; D gene ambiguous. This CDR3 spans 15 amino acids. Per germline, CDR1 SGDLS and CDR2 YYNGEE. The V end was cut by 0 bases, the J end by 9 bases, with 17 bases between. The CDR3 loop reads CASSVDLTNPLTQYF. As DNA, the CDR3 is TGTGCCAGCAGCGTAGATCTGACGAACCCCCTAACGCAGTATTTT.

The chain links TRBV6-2 or TRBV6-3 to TRBJ1-2, with a possible D match to TRBD1 (6 bases). The CDR3 covers 14 residues. V lost 4 bases, J lost 5 bases, and 14 bases lay in between. Germline CDR1 and CDR2: MNHEY and SVGEGT. The CDR3 loop is CASSLVGGRYGYTF. The CDR3 DNA reads as TGTGCCAGCAGTTTAGTGGGGGGCCGGTATGGCTACACCTTC.

This clone was picked up one time. V and J are TRBV29-1 and TRBJ2-2; possibly TRBD1 for D (5 bases). This CDR3 comprises 13 residues. CDR1 and CDR2 from the germline V gene are SQVTM and ANQGSEA. Between the trimmed V and J ends, which lost 4 bases and 4 bases, there was a span of 10 bases. Written as DNA, the CDR3 is TGCAGCGTTGCAGGACAAGTCACCGGGGAGCTGTTTTTT. It yields the protein CSVAGQVTGELFF.

This clone occurred once. This chain links TRBV15 with TRBJ2-3; D ambiguous. The CDR3 has 14 residues. Germline CDR1 reads LNHNV; CDR2 reads YYDKDF (reference sequence). Trimming left V 1 base short and J 3 bases short, with 8 bases between. The DNA for the CDR3 is TGTGCCACCAGCAGAGCTGGTAGGACAGATACGCAGTATTTT. Residues: CATSRAGRTDTQYF. The whole variable domain, filled in from reference TRBV15 and TRBJ2-3, reads DAMVIQNPRYQVTQFGKPVTLSCSQTLNHNVMYWYQQKSSQAPKLLFHYYDKDFNNEADTPDNFQSRRPNTSFCFLDIRSPGLGDTAMYLCATSRAGRTDTQYFGPGTRLTVL.

The chain joins TRBV5-1 to TRBJ1-1; tentative D call: TRBD1 (6 bases). This CDR3 region has 16 residues. Per the germline V gene, CDR1 is SGHRS and CDR2 is YFSETQ. V was clipped by 2 bases and J by 1 base, with 15 bases between them. The CDR3 region is CASSLTGIRGNTEAFF. The CDR3 bases are TGCGCCAGCAGCTTAACAGGGATTCGTGGGAACACTGAAGCTTTCTTT.

The V call is TRBV3-1 (or the pseudogene TRBV3-2), the J call TRBJ1-1, with 7 bases that match TRBD1. The V gene end was trimmed by 5 bases and the J gene end by 1 base; junction bases not matched to a gene: 4. The CDR3 has 14 amino acids. Germline V gives CDR1 LGHDT, CDR2 YNNKEL (reference sequence). The CDR3 region is CASSRGLANTEAFF. CDR3 nucleotide sequence: TGTGCCAGCAGCAGGGGGCTGGCGAACACTGAAGCTTTCTTT.

CDR3 residues: CARGGGPPNTGELFF. The CDR3, as DNA: TGTGCCCGCGGGGGAGGCCCTCCGAACACCGGGGAGCTGTTTTTT. V and J are TRBV6-5 and TRBJ2-2; 7 bases fit TRBD2. This CDR3 region has 15 residues. The V segment lost 11 bases and the J segment 0 bases; nucleotides outside the gene matches: 9. Germline V gene sequence: CDR1 MNHEY, CDR2 SVGAGI.

The CDR3 region has the DNA TGTGCCAGCAGGGCCCCGATTATTGGGAACACTGAAGCTTTCTTT. Translated, it gives CASRAPIIGNTEAFF. The chain links TRBV6-5 to TRBJ1-1, with no clear D. Germline CDR1 is MNHEY and CDR2 is SVGAGI. The V end lost 6 bases, the J end lost 1 base, and 15 bases lay between the germline ends. CDR3 length equals 15 residues.

The CDR3 DNA reads as TGTGCCAGCAGCCCCGGACAGGGAGTCCACGAGCAGTACTTC. The encoded protein is CASSPGQGVHEQYF. V is TRBV7-9 and J is TRBJ2-7, with 8 nucleotides matching TRBD1. This CDR3 spans 14 amino acids. Germline V gene sequence: CDR1 SEHNR, CDR2 FQNEAQ (reference sequence). V shed 5 bases and J 5 bases; nucleotides not matched to a gene: 8.

The chain recombines TRBV9 with TRBJ2-7, with 13 bases identical to TRBD2. The ends lost 4 bases at V and 5 bases at J; junction bases unmatched: 12. The CDR3 totals 17 residues. The germline V gene encodes CDR1 SGDLS and CDR2 YYNGEE. CDR3 nucleotide sequence: TGTGCCAGCAGCCCCCGACTAGCGGGGGGTGATTTCCACGAGCAGTACTTC. Translation gives CASSPRLAGGDFHEQYF.